The table lists the clone carrying this T cell receptor beta chain with a count of one. This sample is drawn from a study of blood T cell repertoires in COVID-19. At the level of the study: There were acute and convalescent COVID-19 samples, and they came from the United States, Italy and Spain. Sample material is recorded as cDNA or gDNA derived from T cells, B-cell-depleted T cells, or PBMCs.

Original data processing: From reference gene primer amplification, estimates of nucleated cell counts were derived. TCRdb's table, derived via immunoSEQ multiplex PCR, lists solely in-frame clones and lacks some. Clone size and V and J calls were adopted from that table, with D and trimming inferred from the DNA. Of fewer than 120,000 clones in the sample, 85% to 90% are singletons; the top ten hold about 3.5%. The V and J ends lost 7 bases and 8 bases, in that order; junction bases with no gene match: 6. CDR3 length: 13 amino acids. Germline assignment: CDR1 MDHEN and CDR2 SYDVKM. This sequence originates from a woman aged 45-59 years with acute or convalescent COVID-19. The sample taken for sequencing was peripheral blood. The chain employs TRBV28 and TRBJ2-2, with TRBD2 matching over 8 bases. In DNA form, the CDR3 reads TGTGCCAGCACCTTTAGCGGGATTGGGGAGCTGTTTTTT. It translates to CASTFSGIGELFF.